This TCR beta chain derives from a study of OX40 agonist ivuxolimab in advanced cancers. Study background: A partial response was reached by three patients: one with hepatocellular carcinoma and two with cutaneous melanoma.

In this sample, this clone turned up once. Its target is not known. With 2 bases removed from V and 0 bases from J, the gap between germline ends came to 13 bases. Germline CDR1 is MNHEY and CDR2 is SVGAGI. The CDR3 runs to 16 residues. Method: immunoSEQ multiplex PCR; TCRdb's copy keeps in-frame clones and lacks some. The repertoire holds 90,000 to 100,000 clones, with 89% as singletons. Study findings and constraints: Among the lowest peripheral clonal expansion occurred in 0.1-3.0 mg/kg partial responders. In general, CD8+ T cells held more expanded clones than CD4+ did, on average.

Patients who had autoimmune disease history or got systemic immunosuppression were left out. V gene TRBV6-5 combines with J gene TRBJ1-2, with D unresolved. This clonotype originated in an adult with an advanced solid tumor such as melanoma, head and neck, liver or kidney cancer. The sequencing used CD4+ or CD8+ T cells sorted from blood, collected in a trial of the OX40 agonist ivuxolimab. In DNA form, the CDR3 reads TGTGCCAGCAGTTACGGCGCGGATATTCCTAACTATGGCTACACCTTC. It yields the protein CASSYGADIPNYGYTF.